The 21 T cell receptor beta chains in this list originate from one sample, sequenced in a study of regulatory T cells in long-lasting Graves disease. Time point described: persistent/refractory GD, antithyroid drugs over 5 years with positive TRAb. Researchers made the TCR library from RNA that was extracted from PBMCs. iRepertoire HTBI primers and Arm-PCR of CDR3 regions built TCR beta libraries. TCRdb re-analysed the multiplex PCR reads in MiXCR, keeping a single row per CDR3 protein. The sample includes about 460,000 distinct CDR3 sequences, about 20% of them seen just once. The sequencing here drew on peripheral blood mononuclear cells (PBMCs), taken when the disease was refractory, from a patient treated with antithyroid drugs. The receptors shown here come from a female donor with Graves disease.

This clonotype was counted ten times or more. The chain carries TRBV6-1 and TRBJ1-2; no firm D call. This CDR3 spans 13 amino acids. The V and J ends lost 3 bases and 5 bases respectively, with 10 bases between them. Germline V lookup: CDR1 MNHNS, CDR2 SASEGT. The CDR3 loop reads CASSDNGYYGYTF. For the CDR3, the DNA is TGTGCCAGCAGTGACAACGGTTATTATGGCTACACCTTC.

This clonotype has at least ten counts. The chain employs TRBV20-1 and TRBJ2-7, with 10 bases that match TRBD1. Per the germline V gene, CDR1 is DFQATT and CDR2 is SNEGSKA (reference sequence). The CDR3 is 13 residues long. V was clipped by 4 bases and J by 5 bases; unmatched bases: 5. CDR3 bases: TGCAGTGCTACTAGGGACAGGGGCCACGAGCAGTACTTC. It codes for CSATRDRGHEQYF.

This clonotype was counted between two and nine times. The gene calls are TRBV7-2 and TRBJ2-1, with D tentatively TRBD2 (5 bases). Trimming removed 1 base at V and 2 bases at J, with 9 bases between. Germline-derived CDR1 and CDR2 are SGHTA and FQGNSA. CDR3 length equals 15 residues. The CDR3 sequence: CASSLDEGPYNEQFF. As DNA, the CDR3 is TGTGCCAGCAGCTTAGACGAGGGCCCCTACAATGAGCAGTTCTTC.

The sample holds many counts of this clonotype. The chain carries TRBV7-2 and TRBJ2-2; D is uncertain. The germline gives CDR1 SGHTA, CDR2 FQGNSA. Trimming removed 1 base at V and 3 bases at J, with 6 bases between. There are 14 residues in the CDR3. The CDR3 is CASSLVHDTGELFF. The CDR3 region has the DNA TGTGCCAGCAGCTTAGTTCACGACACCGGGGAGCTGTTTTTT.

This clonotype was found a few times. The V gene is TRBV28, the J gene TRBJ2-1; the match to TRBD2 covers 13 bases. The junction had 2 bases not matched to a gene; V was cut back by 4 bases and J by 2 bases. This CDR3 region has 16 residues. From germline, CDR1 is MDHEN and CDR2 SYDVKM. As DNA, the CDR3 is TGTGCCAGCAGTTCACTAGCGGGAGGGACCTACAATGAGCAGTTCTTC. Protein sequence: CASSSLAGGTYNEQFF.

The chain couples TRBV7-2 to TRBJ1-5; D gene ambiguous. CDR1 is SGHTA and CDR2 is FQGNSA in the germline V gene. V was shortened by 3 bases and J by 0 bases, with 9 bases between the two germline ends. The CDR3 runs 15 residues. CDR3 amino acids: CASSLAIHSNQPQHF. In DNA, the CDR3 is TGTGCCAGCAGCTTGGCGATACATAGCAATCAGCCCCAGCATTTT.

This clonotype was seen ten or more times. The CDR3 nucleotides read TGTGCCAGCAGCCAAATCTGGAGGGAGACCCAGTACTTC. Translating gives CASSQIWRETQYF. This chain uses TRBV2 with TRBJ2-5, with D tentatively TRBD2 (5 bases). Germline V gene data show CDR1 as SNHLY and CDR2 as FYNNEI. Deletions cut 6 bases from V and 5 bases from J, with 13 bases between. CDR3 length equals 13 residues.

This clonotype was seen a few times. V gene TRBV20-1 combines with J gene TRBJ2-7; D is uncertain. Germline V gene sequence: CDR1 DFQATT, CDR2 SNEGSKA (reference sequence). The length of the CDR3 is 12 residues. V was shortened by 6 bases and J by 3 bases, with 12 bases between the two germline ends. CDR3 amino acids: CSALPVDYEQYF. CDR3 bases: TGCAGTGCCCTCCCGGTGGACTACGAGCAGTACTTC.

In its sample, this clonotype was seen a few times. The V gene is TRBV20-1, the J gene TRBJ2-1, with TRBD2 matching over 10 bases. The CDR3 spans 13 residues. CDR1 DFQATT and CDR2 SNEGSKA come from the germline V gene (reference sequence). The V gene end was trimmed by 4 bases and the J gene end by 7 bases; junction bases not matched to a gene: 4. CDR3 coding DNA: TGCAGTGCTAAAGCGGGAGGGAATAATGAGCAGTTCTTC. Translation gives CSAKAGGNNEQFF.

This clonotype was detected only a few times. The chain links TRBV20-1 to TRBJ2-7; D unresolved. Trimming shortened V by 6 bases and J by 2 bases, and 11 bases separated the two germline ends. The germline gives CDR1 DFQATT, CDR2 SNEGSKA (reference sequence). The CDR3 extends over 12 amino acids. In nucleotides, the CDR3 is TGCAGTGCCAACCGACCCCCCTACGAGCAGTACTTC. It encodes CSANRPPYEQYF.

This clonotype was recorded a few times. The chain uses TRBV28 and TRBJ2-1; 9 positions agree with TRBD2. Germline CDR1 is MDHEN and CDR2 is SYDVKM. J lost 3 bases, V lost 5 bases, and 8 bases had no gene match. The CDR3 covers 16 residues. The CDR3 DNA is TGTGCCAGCAGTAGGGCCAGCGGGGGGCTCTACAATGAGCAGTTCTTC. Translating gives CASSRASGGLYNEQFF.

This chain uses TRBV7-9 with TRBJ2-7; tentatively, D is TRBD2 (7 bases). Germline V gene data show CDR1 as SEHNR and CDR2 as FQNEAQ (reference sequence). This CDR3 has 14 residues. Trimming removed 5 bases from V and 5 bases from J, with 16 bases in between. The DNA for the CDR3 is TGTGCCAGCAGCCCGGAGGGGGGGGGCGACGAGCAGTACTTC. This sequence encodes CASSPEGGGDEQYF.

This rearrangement joins TRBV12-3 or TRBV12-4 to TRBJ2-3; perhaps TRBD1 as D (6 bases). The V end lost 8 bases, the J end lost 2 bases, and 17 bases lay between the germline ends. The CDR3 loop spans 15 amino acids. CDR3: CASSKGETLTDTQYF. CDR3 DNA sequence: TGTGCCAGCTCTAAGGGGGAGACCCTCACAGATACGCAGTATTTT.

In its sample, this clonotype was seen many times. This chain links TRBV2 with TRBJ1-4; D not certain. The germline CDR1 and CDR2 sequences are SNHLY and FYNNEI. Trimming removed 6 bases at V and 0 bases at J, with 14 bases between. The CDR3 has 16 residues. The CDR3 sequence is CASRQRPGTTNEKLFF. The CDR3 nucleotides are TGTGCCAGCAGGCAACGACCGGGAACAACTAATGAAAAACTGTTTTTT.

This clonotype was recorded many times. The chain carries TRBV28 and TRBJ1-1; 7 bases are a match to TRBD1. The germline gives CDR1 MDHEN, CDR2 SYDVKM. Trimming cost V 6 bases and J 8 bases; bases outside gene matches: 3. This CDR3 contains 11 residues. CDR3 sequence reads: CASSPTGEAFF. CDR3 nucleotides: TGTGCCAGCAGCCCGACAGGGGAAGCTTTCTTT.

This clonotype was seen at least ten times. This chain uses TRBV12-3 or TRBV12-4 with TRBJ1-1; D not resolved. Trimming removed 2 bases from V and 0 bases from J, with 10 bases in between. This CDR3 spans 15 amino acids. CDR3 residues: CASSLNAAMNTEAFF. The CDR3 DNA sequence: TGTGCCAGCAGTTTAAACGCAGCAATGAACACTGAAGCTTTCTTT.

The chain recombines TRBV5-1 with TRBJ2-4; possible D gene TRBD1, 6 bases. Trimming pared 2 bases from V and 1 base from J, leaving 28 bases between. This CDR3 contains 21 residues. The V gene's germline CDR1 is SGHRS and CDR2 YFSETQ. The CDR3 coding sequence is TGCGCCAGCAGCTTTATGAATCCGGGACAACGTCTTGGCCTGGCCAAAAACATTCAGTACTTC. This encodes CASSFMNPGQRLGLAKNIQYF.

This chain uses TRBV20-1 with TRBJ1-2; D perhaps matches TRBD1 (6 bases). Per germline, CDR1 DFQATT and CDR2 SNEGSKA (reference sequence). V was trimmed by 6 bases and J by 6 bases, leaving 17 bases between them. The CDR3 loop spans 13 amino acids. The chain's CDR3 is CSAGGGGKDGYTF. CDR3 nucleotide sequence: TGCAGTGCGGGGGGCGGGGGTAAGGATGGCTACACCTTC.

This clonotype was seen only a few times. V gene TRBV19 combines with J gene TRBJ1-2, with 10 bases lining up with TRBD1. The ends lost 2 bases at V and 4 bases at J; junction bases unmatched: 10. The CDR3 runs to 17 residues. In germline, CDR1 is LNHDA, CDR2 SQIVND (reference sequence). The CDR3 spells CASSISPGTGDSYGYTF. The CDR3 DNA sequence: TGTGCCAGTAGTATATCACCCGGGACAGGGGACAGCTATGGCTACACCTTC.

The genes are TRBV16 and TRBJ1-5, with D possibly being TRBD1 (6 bases). CDR1 and CDR2 from the germline V gene are KGHSY and FQNENV. CDR3 length: 15 amino acids. V was clipped by 3 bases and J by 6 bases, with 15 bases between them. CDR3 in DNA: TGTGCCAGCAGCCAGGGGGCAGGGGAGGCTCAGCCCCAGCATTTT. This encodes CASSQGAGEAQPQHF.

The rearrangement joins TRBV10-3 to TRBJ1-5; 9 bases align to TRBD1. This CDR3 contains 14 residues. Germline V CDR1 and CDR2: ENHRY, SYGVKD. Trimming removed 3 bases from V and 6 bases from J; junction bases left unmatched: 3. CDR3 region: CAISDPTGGQPQHF. DNA of the CDR3: TGTGCCATCAGTGACCCGACAGGGGGTCAGCCCCAGCATTTT.